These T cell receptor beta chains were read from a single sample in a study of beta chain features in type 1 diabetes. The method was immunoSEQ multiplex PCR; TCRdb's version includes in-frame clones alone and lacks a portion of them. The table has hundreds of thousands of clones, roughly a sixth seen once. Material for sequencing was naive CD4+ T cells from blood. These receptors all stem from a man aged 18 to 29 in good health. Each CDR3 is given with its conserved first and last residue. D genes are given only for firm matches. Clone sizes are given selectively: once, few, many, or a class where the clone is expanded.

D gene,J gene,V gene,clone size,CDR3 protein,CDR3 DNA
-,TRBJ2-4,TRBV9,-,CASSVGSYGIQYF,TGTGCCAGCAGCGTAGGGTCGTACGGCATTCAGTACTTC
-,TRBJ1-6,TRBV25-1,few,CASSELSPWSPLHF,TGTGCCAGCAGTGAATTATCTCCATGGTCACCCCTCCACTTT
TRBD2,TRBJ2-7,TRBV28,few,CASSWTSREQYF,TGTGCCAGCAGTTGGACTAGTCGGGAGCAGTACTTC
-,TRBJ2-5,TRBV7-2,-,CASRPSQGRETQYF,TGTGCCAGCAGACCCTCACAGGGGAGGGAGACCCAGTACTTC
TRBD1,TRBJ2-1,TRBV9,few,CASSVQGEPYNEQFF,TGTGCCAGCAGCGTACAGGGGGAGCCCTACAATGAGCAGTTCTTC
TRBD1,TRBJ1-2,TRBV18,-,CASSQTGTGDGYTF,TGTGCCAGCTCCCAAACCGGGACAGGGGATGGCTACACCTTC
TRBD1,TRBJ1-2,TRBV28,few,CACRPGQGGGYTF,TGTGCCTGCCGCCCGGGACAGGGGGGTGGCTACACCTTC
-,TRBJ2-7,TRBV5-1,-,CASSVGFYEQYF,TGCGCCAGCAGCGTTGGTTTTTACGAGCAGTACTTC
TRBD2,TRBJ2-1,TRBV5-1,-,CASSLLPGGVKSSYNEQFF,TGCGCCAGCAGCTTGTTACCGGGAGGAGTCAAAAGCTCCTACAATGAGCAGTTCTTC
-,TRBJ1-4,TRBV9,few,CASSVGVGRSNEKLFF,TGTGCCAGCAGCGTAGGGGTAGGCAGATCTAATGAAAAACTGTTTTTT
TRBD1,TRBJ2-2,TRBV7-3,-,CASSRQGSRNTGELFF,TGTGCCAGCAGTAGACAGGGGTCAAGGAACACCGGGGAGCTGTTTTTT
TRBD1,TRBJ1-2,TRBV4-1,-,CASSRQGRDYGYTF,TGCGCCAGCAGCCGACAGGGTCGGGACTATGGCTACACCTTC
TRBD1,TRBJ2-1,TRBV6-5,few,CASRLRTGGYTFF,TGTGCCAGCAGACTCCGAACAGGGGGTTATACGTTCTTC
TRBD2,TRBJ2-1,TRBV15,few,CATSRVTPGTSGNEQFF,TGTGCCACCAGCAGAGTTACCCCCGGGACTAGCGGCAATGAGCAGTTCTTC
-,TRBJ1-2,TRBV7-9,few,CASSPSTGKGGYTF,TGTGCCAGCAGCCCCTCGACAGGAAAGGGTGGCTACACCTTC
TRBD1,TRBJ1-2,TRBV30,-,CAWSPSPGQGLNYGYTF,TGTGCCTGGAGTCCTTCCCCGGGACAGGGACTTAACTATGGCTACACCTTC
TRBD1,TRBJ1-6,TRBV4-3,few,CASSQVPGQGDSPLHF,TGCGCCAGCAGCCAAGTTCCGGGACAGGGTGATTCACCCCTCCACTTT
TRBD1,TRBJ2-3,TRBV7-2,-,CASSRGQGADTQYF,TGTGCCAGCAGTCGGGGACAGGGTGCAGATACGCAGTATTTT
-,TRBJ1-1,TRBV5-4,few,CASSFNQVTGTEAFF,TGTGCCAGCAGCTTCAATCAGGTTACGGGCACTGAAGCTTTCTTT
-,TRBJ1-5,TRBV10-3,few,CAISGTADQPQHF,TGTGCCATCAGTGGGACGGCTGATCAGCCCCAGCATTTT
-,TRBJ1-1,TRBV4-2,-,CASSQDPPVGHRNTEAFF,TGTGCCAGCAGCCAAGATCCCCCGGTCGGACACAGGAACACTGAAGCTTTCTTT
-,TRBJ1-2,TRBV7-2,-,CASRLRGADYYGYTF,TGTGCCAGCCGCTTACGGGGGGCAGATTACTATGGCTACACCTTC
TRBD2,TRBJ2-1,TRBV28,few,CASSFERGYNEQFF,TGTGCCAGCAGTTTTGAGCGGGGTTACAATGAGCAGTTCTTC
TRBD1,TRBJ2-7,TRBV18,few,CASSPRPDRVWYEQYF,TGTGCCAGCTCACCAAGGCCCGACAGGGTTTGGTACGAGCAGTACTTC
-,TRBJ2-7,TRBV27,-,CASSPLRRHLYEQYF,TGTGCCAGCAGTCCCCTCCGGAGACACCTCTACGAGCAGTACTTC
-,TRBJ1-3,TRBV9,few,CASSGGTSGNTIYF,TGTGCCAGCAGCGGTGGGACCTCCGGAAACACCATATATTTT
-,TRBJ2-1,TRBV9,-,CASSGLSGFWGNEQFF,TGTGCCAGCAGCGGGCTGAGCGGGTTTTGGGGAAATGAGCAGTTCTTC
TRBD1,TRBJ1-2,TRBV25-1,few,CASSEDRGWSYGYTF,TGTGCCAGCAGTGAAGACAGGGGGTGGTCCTATGGCTACACCTTC
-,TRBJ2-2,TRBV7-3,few,CASSFDARGGTGELFF,TGTGCCAGCAGCTTTGATGCCAGGGGTGGGACCGGGGAGCTGTTTTTT
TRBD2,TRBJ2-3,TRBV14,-,CASSIQLAGTDTQYF,TGTGCCAGCAGCATACAACTAGCGGGAACAGATACGCAGTATTTT
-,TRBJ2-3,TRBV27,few,CASKLARVGTDTQYF,TGTGCCAGCAAGTTGGCCCGGGTAGGCACAGATACGCAGTATTTT